The next 30 T cell receptor beta chains were all read from a single sample in a study of CD8 T cells in Susac syndrome. A quantity of about 0.5 to 1 ug RNA underwent reverse transcription using random hexamers. TCRdb re-called the immunoSEQ multiplex PCR reads with MiXCR, one entry per CDR3 protein. Of approximately 180,000 distinct CDR3 sequences detected, 90% to 95% appear once; the ten largest clones hold around 0.1%. The sequenced sample was CD4+ T cells from PBMCs. Every receptor here comes from a human donor with Susac syndrome.

The V and J genes are TRBV5-1 and TRBJ1-4; D not resolved. CDR1 is SGHRS and CDR2 is YFSETQ in the germline V gene. This CDR3 is built from 14 residues. Trimming removed 4 bases at V and 4 bases at J, with 11 bases between. In DNA form, the CDR3 reads TGCGCCAGCAGCCTCCGGGCCGGTAATGAAAAACTGTTTTTT. Its protein is CASSLRAGNEKLFF. The full variable domain, completed using reference TRBV5-1 and TRBJ1-4, is KAGVTQTPRYLIKTRGQQVTLSCSPISGHRSVSWYQQTPGQGLQFLFEYFSETQRNKGNFPGRFSGRQFSNSRSEMNVSTLELGDSALYLCASSLRAGNEKLFFGSGTQLSVL.

V usage is TRBV20-1 and J usage is TRBJ2-5; no clear D gene. The CDR3 has 14 amino acids. The V end lost 0 bases, the J end lost 0 bases, and 8 bases lay between the germline ends. Germline V gives CDR1 DFQATT, CDR2 SNEGSKA (reference sequence). This CDR3 is CSARDALYQETQYF. CDR3 DNA sequence: TGCAGTGCTAGAGATGCGTTGTACCAAGAGACCCAGTACTTC.

The rearrangement links TRBV13 to TRBJ1-1, with TRBD1 matching 8 bases. Germline CDR1 PRHDT, CDR2 FYEKMQ (reference sequence). This CDR3 is built from 12 residues. Trimming took 2 bases from V and 11 from J; bases not matched to a gene: 4. The CDR3 DNA follows: TGTGCCAGCAGCTTAACAGGGGGTTCTGCTTTCTTT. Amino acid sequence: CASSLTGGSAFF.

The chain employs TRBV9 and TRBJ2-1; 10 nucleotides agree with TRBD2. Germline loops: CDR1 SGDLS, CDR2 YYNGEE. This CDR3 is 17 amino acids long. V trimming: 0 bases; J trimming: 7 bases; junction bases outside the gene matches: 10. CDR3 bases: TGTGCCAGCAGCGTAGCCTTTGGGCTAGCGGGAGCTAATGAGCAGTTCTTC. Translation gives CASSVAFGLAGANEQFF.

There are a few counts of this clonotype. In nucleotides, the CDR3 is TGTGCCAGCAGTTACTCTCTCGCAGATACGCAGTATTTT. Protein: CASSYSLADTQYF. This rearrangement joins TRBV6-5 to TRBJ2-3, with D unclear. Trimming stripped 0 bases from V and 4 bases from J, with 5 bases between. CDR3 length equals 13 residues. Germline V gene lookup returns CDR1 MNHEY and CDR2 SVGAGI.

This chain uses TRBV4-2 with TRBJ2-3; tentative D call: TRBD2 (6 bases). CDR1 and CDR2 (germline): LGHNA, YNFKEQ. The CDR3 extends over 16 amino acids. Between the trimmed V and J ends, which lost 1 base and 1 base, there was a span of 12 bases. The CDR3 loop is CASSQVSGDGTDTQYF. CDR3 nucleotides: TGTGCCAGCAGCCAAGTGTCGGGGGATGGCACAGATACGCAGTATTTT.

V gene TRBV20-1 combines with J gene TRBJ1-1, with D perhaps TRBD1 (6 bases). The CDR3 loop spans 15 amino acids. Germline V gene sequence: CDR1 DFQATT, CDR2 SNEGSKA (reference sequence). The ends were cut back, 2 bases at V and 1 base at J, with 14 bases in the middle. CDR3 coding DNA: TGCAGTGCTAGATTACAGGGTAGAAAGAACACTGAAGCTTTCTTT. Translated: CSARLQGRKNTEAFF.

This chain links TRBV19 with TRBJ2-1, with 9 bases fitting TRBD2. The germline gives CDR1 LNHDA, CDR2 SQIVND (reference sequence). This CDR3 comprises 15 residues. V shed 9 bases and J 2 bases; nucleotides not matched to a gene: 8. The CDR3 nucleotides are TGTGCCAGCGGCGGGGGGGGAGGGACCTACAATGAGCAGTTCTTC. Protein product: CASGGGGGTYNEQFF.

This clonotype was counted a few times. The chain recombines TRBV6-5 with TRBJ1-1; possible D gene TRBD1, 5 bases. CDR1 is MNHEY, CDR2 SVGAGI, per germline. V lost 6 bases and J 2 bases, leaving 13 bases between the germline ends. CDR3 length: 14 residues. CDR3 sequence reads: CASRPPQVNTEAFF. The CDR3 nucleotides are TGTGCCAGCAGGCCTCCACAGGTTAACACTGAAGCTTTCTTT.

This clonotype has just a few counts. The chain joins TRBV7-9 to TRBJ2-7; a possible D gene is TRBD2 (6 bases). Germline V gives CDR1 SEHNR, CDR2 FQNEAQ (reference sequence). This CDR3 has 14 amino acids. Trimming took off 5 bases at V and 0 bases at J, with 11 bases between the two ends. DNA of the CDR3: TGTGCCAGCAGCCGGACCGGGAGCTCCTACGAGCAGTACTTC. The encoded protein is CASSRTGSSYEQYF.

This rearrangement joins TRBV7-2 to TRBJ1-2; D not resolved. Germline CDR1 is SGHTA and CDR2 is FQGNSA. The V end lost 5 bases, the J end lost 2 bases, and 18 bases lay between the germline ends. This CDR3 has 16 residues. The CDR3 coding sequence is TGTGCCAGCAGCAAAGGAGGGAGCTTATTGAACTATGGCTACACCTTC. Protein sequence: CASSKGGSLLNYGYTF.

V is TRBV4-2 and J is TRBJ2-2, with D possibly being TRBD1 or TRBD2 (6 bases each). V was pared by 1 base and J by 1 base, with 10 bases between. The length of the CDR3 is 16 residues. CDR1 and CDR2 from the germline V gene are LGHNA and YNFKEQ. This chain's CDR3 is CASSQVAGQNTGELFF. DNA of the CDR3: TGTGCCAGCAGCCAAGTTGCGGGACAGAACACCGGGGAGCTGTTTTTT.

The sample holds one count of this clonotype. The genes are TRBV20-1 and TRBJ2-1, with 7 bases identical to TRBD1. Germline CDR1 DFQATT, CDR2 SNEGSKA (reference sequence). V was clipped by 0 bases and J by 14 bases; unmatched bases: 10. This CDR3 is built from 13 residues. The CDR3 loop reads CSARDQGDSQKFF. CDR3 nucleotides: TGCAGTGCTAGAGATCAGGGGGACAGCCAAAAGTTCTTC.

The chain uses TRBV19 and TRBJ1-5; possibly TRBD1 for D (5 bases). Germline CDR1 and CDR2: LNHDA and SQIVND (reference sequence). The CDR3 has 15 residues. The V and J ends lost 4 bases and 7 bases respectively, with 17 bases between them. The CDR3, as DNA: TGTGCCAGTAGTAGAAACCTCCAGGGAGGCCAGCCCCAGCATTTT. Amino acids: CASSRNLQGGQPQHF.

The chain joins TRBV18 to TRBJ2-5, with TRBD2 as a possible D gene (5 bases). Trimming stripped 2 bases from V and 5 bases from J, with 9 bases between. CDR1 and CDR2 (germline): KGHSH, LQKENI. This CDR3 region has 13 residues. Written as DNA, the CDR3 is TGTGCCAGCTCACCAACTAGGACGGAGACCCAGTACTTC. It codes for CASSPTRTETQYF.

The chain carries TRBV5-1 and TRBJ2-1; a weak D match, TRBD2 (5 bases). CDR1 and CDR2 (germline): SGHRS, YFSETQ. The CDR3 is 15 amino acids. The V gene lost 5 bases and the J gene lost 8 bases, with 20 bases spanning the gap. The DNA for the CDR3 is TGCGCCAGCAGTCCGACCGGGAAGGAGTTGGATGAGCAGTTCTTC. Translated: CASSPTGKELDEQFF.

This chain uses TRBV14 with TRBJ2-7; no definite D call. V was shortened by 1 base and J by 7 bases, with 14 bases between the two germline ends. Germline CDR1 is SGHDN and CDR2 is FVKESK. This CDR3 has 14 amino acids. This CDR3 is CASSQASGYNEQYF. The CDR3 coding sequence is TGTGCCAGCAGCCAAGCGTCAGGATACAATGAGCAGTACTTC.

The gene calls are TRBV18 and TRBJ2-6; 8 positions match TRBD1. Germline CDR1 and CDR2: KGHSH and LQKENI. V dropped 5 bases and J dropped 7; count of bases not matched to a gene: 7. The CDR3 sequence is 15 residues long. Here the CDR3 DNA reads TGTGCCAGCTCAAGAGCCGGGACAGGAGCCAACGTCCTGACTTTC. Amino acid sequence: CASSRAGTGANVLTF.

The chain uses TRBV3-1 and TRBJ2-5; 7 positions agree with TRBD2. The CDR3 extends over 14 amino acids. In germline, CDR1 is LGHDT, CDR2 YNNKEL (reference sequence). J lost 7 bases, V lost 0 bases, and 5 bases had no gene match. CDR3 sequence reads: CASSQDLTGGTQYF. The DNA for the CDR3 is TGTGCCAGCAGCCAAGATTTGACGGGAGGGACCCAGTACTTC.

The chain combines TRBV4-1 with TRBJ1-2, with D perhaps TRBD1 (6 bases). V shed 0 bases and J shed 6 bases, with 14 bases lying between them. CDR3 length equals 15 residues. The V gene's germline CDR1 is MGHRA and CDR2 YSYEKL. CDR3 amino acids: CASSQDLGGRDGYTF. CDR3 DNA: TGCGCCAGCAGCCAAGATCTGGGGGGCCGGGATGGCTACACCTTC.

This chain links TRBV9 with TRBJ1-4, with 7 bases aligning to TRBD1. V shed 1 base, J shed 8 bases, and the junction held 8 bases outside the gene matches. This CDR3 is 15 amino acids long. CDR1 SGDLS and CDR2 YYNGEE come from the germline V gene. The CDR3 here is CASSVSDRPSEKLFF. CDR3 in DNA: TGTGCCAGCAGCGTATCGGACAGGCCAAGCGAAAAACTGTTTTTT. The full variable domain, with the rest looked up from reference TRBV9 and TRBJ1-4, is DSGVTQTPKHLITATGQRVTLRCSPRSGDLSVYWYQQSLDQGLQFLIQYYNGEERAKGNILERFSAQQFPDLHSELNLSSLELGDSALYFCASSVSDRPSEKLFFGSGTQLSVL.

Here the CDR3 DNA reads TGTGCCAGCAGCTTAACAGGTGCCAACACTGAAGCTTTCTTT. Protein: CASSLTGANTEAFF. The rearrangement links TRBV7-3 to TRBJ1-1; D unclear. The CDR3 contains 14 residues. Germline V gene sequence: CDR1 SGHTA, CDR2 FQGTGA. Trimming stripped 0 bases from V and 2 bases from J, with 7 bases between. The full variable domain, in which reference TRBV7-3 and TRBJ1-1 provide the parts outside the CDR3, is GAGVSQTPSNKVTEKGKYVELRCDPISGHTALYWYRQSLGQGPEFLIYFQGTGAADDSGLPNDRFFAVRPEGSVSTLKIQRTERGDSAVYLCASSLTGANTEAFFGQGTRLTVV.

The rearrangement uses TRBV29-1 and TRBJ2-1; D possibly corresponds to TRBD1 (6 bases). Germline-derived CDR1 and CDR2 are SQVTM and ANQGSEA. The CDR3 extends over 14 amino acids. Trimming removed 4 bases from V and 2 bases from J, with 12 bases in between. CDR3 sequence: CSVAVRGTYNEQFF. In DNA, the CDR3 is TGCAGCGTTGCAGTCAGGGGAACCTACAATGAGCAGTTCTTC.

V gene TRBV20-1 combines with J gene TRBJ1-1; 9 bases line up with TRBD1. The CDR3 is 15 amino acids. J was trimmed by 2 bases and V by 0 bases; bases with no gene match: 4. CDR1 and CDR2 (germline): DFQATT, SNEGSKA (reference sequence). DNA of the CDR3: TGCAGTGCTAGAGATCCGGGACAGGGTAACACTGAAGCTTTCTTT. It is translated as CSARDPGQGNTEAFF.

The rearrangement uses TRBV12-3 or TRBV12-4 and TRBJ2-3; D might be TRBD1 or TRBD2, each matching 5 bases. The CDR3 loop spans 13 amino acids. Trimming shortened V by 6 bases and J by 3 bases, and 10 bases separated the two germline ends. CDR3 sequence reads: CASRGDGTDTQYF. DNA for the CDR3: TGTGCCAGCAGAGGGGACGGGACAGATACGCAGTATTTT.

The chain carries TRBV20-1 and TRBJ2-7; a possible D gene is TRBD2 (5 bases). Germline CDR1 DFQATT, CDR2 SNEGSKA (reference sequence). Trimming left V 5 bases short and J 0 bases short, with 11 bases between. The length of the CDR3 is 13 residues. CDR3 in DNA: TGCAGTGCTTCAGAAGAGGGCTCCTACGAGCAGTACTTC. It specifies CSASEEGSYEQYF.

CDR3 in amino acids: CASSLLLAQGSAAFF. CDR3 nucleotides: TGTGCCAGCAGCTTACTATTGGCGCAGGGGTCTGCAGCTTTCTTT. V usage is TRBV7-8 and J usage is TRBJ1-1; tentatively, D is TRBD1 (6 bases). The CDR3 has 15 residues. Trimming cost V 2 bases and J 10 bases, with 20 bases left between them. Germline CDR1 SGHVS, CDR2 FQNEAQ.

This clonotype occurred once. This chain connects TRBV18 to TRBJ1-6; D perhaps matches TRBD1 (6 bases). CDR1 is KGHSH, CDR2 LQKENI, per germline. The CDR3 spans 15 residues. V was clipped by 4 bases and J by 1 base, with 8 bases between them. The CDR3 DNA sequence: TGTGCCAGCTCACAAGACAGGTCCTATAATTCACCCCTCCACTTT. It translates to CASSQDRSYNSPLHF.

The rearrangement joins TRBV20-1 to TRBJ2-1; D remains unclear. The CDR3 has 12 residues. The V end was cut by 3 bases, the J end by 5 bases, with 8 bases between. Germline V gene lookup returns CDR1 DFQATT and CDR2 SNEGSKA (reference sequence). CDR3 in DNA: TGCAGTGCTAGCAGCCACCACAATGAGCAGTTCTTC. This translates into CSASSHHNEQFF.

The rearrangement links TRBV5-1 to TRBJ2-1; the D gene is possibly TRBD2 (7 bases). Trimming took off 3 bases at V and 9 bases at J, with 25 bases between the two ends. The CDR3 has 17 residues. Germline V gives CDR1 SGHRS, CDR2 YFSETQ. CDR3 sequence: CASSSRTKGGPRAEQFF. The DNA for the CDR3 is TGCGCCAGCAGCTCGAGGACTAAGGGGGGGCCGAGAGCTGAGCAGTTCTTC. Together with reference TRBV5-1 and TRBJ2-1, the CDR3 gives the full variable domain: KAGVTQTPRYLIKTRGQQVTLSCSPISGHRSVSWYQQTPGQGLQFLFEYFSETQRNKGNFPGRFSGRQFSNSRSEMNVSTLELGDSALYLCASSSRTKGGPRAEQFFGPGTRLTVL.